Following are 25 T cell receptor beta chains from one sample sequenced in a study of response to subunit inactivated influenza vaccine. TCRdb used MiXCR to reprocess the RT-PCR reads, holding one entry per CDR3 protein. The sample yields 610,000 or so distinct CDR3 sequences, approximately 14% seen once. Sample: PBMCs from blood, taken 12 days after vaccination. Receptor source: a man aged 45 to 65 who received an inactivated influenza vaccine.

This clonotype has only a few counts. The chain uses TRBV20-1 and TRBJ2-3, with D possibly being TRBD2 (7 bases). The V gene's germline CDR1 is DFQATT and CDR2 SNEGSKA (reference sequence). V was pared by 7 bases and J by 0 bases, with 11 bases between. The CDR3 extends over 13 amino acids. Written as DNA, the CDR3 is TGCAGTGGCCGGGGGGCGAGCACAGATACGCAGTATTTT. Protein product: CSGRGASTDTQYF.

The rearrangement links TRBV28 to TRBJ2-1, with 12 bases identical to TRBD2. The CDR3 is 16 amino acids. Germline V CDR1 and CDR2: MDHEN, SYDVKM. The ends lost 5 bases at V and 7 bases at J; junction bases unmatched: 9. The CDR3 reads CASSPWTSGTKNEQFF. The CDR3 DNA follows: TGTGCCAGCAGTCCATGGACTAGCGGGACTAAAAATGAGCAGTTCTTC. Based on the CDR3 plus reference TRBV28 and TRBJ2-1, the full variable domain is DVKVTQSSRYLVKRTGEKVFLECVQDMDHENMFWYRQDPGLGLRLIYFSYDVKMKEKGDIPEGYSVSREKKERFSLILESASTNQTSMYLCASSPWTSGTKNEQFFGPGTRLTVL.

The genes are TRBV28 and TRBJ2-1; D is unresolved. Trimming took off 6 bases at V and 7 bases at J, with 7 bases between the two ends. The CDR3 runs 11 residues. The V gene's germline CDR1 is MDHEN and CDR2 SYDVKM. CDR3: CASRYENEQFF. The CDR3 DNA is TGTGCCAGCAGGTACGAAAATGAGCAGTTCTTC.

This clonotype has only a few counts. The J gene is TRBJ2-1, the V gene TRBV20-1, with TRBD2 identical over 12 bases. Germline V gives CDR1 DFQATT, CDR2 SNEGSKA (reference sequence). There are 19 residues in the CDR3. With V trimmed by 0 bases and J by 16 bases, 25 bases remained unmatched. In DNA, the CDR3 is TGCAGTGCTAGAGATATTTTGGGGACGACTAGCGGGAGCTTGGTCCCGGAATTCTTC. Its protein product is CSARDILGTTSGSLVPEFF.

Ten or more counts support this clonotype. The V and J genes are TRBV12-3 or TRBV12-4 and TRBJ2-2, with D hard to call. CDR3 length: 13 amino acids. V lost 6 bases to trimming and J lost 7 bases, with 12 bases between them. CDR3 region: CASSPAVVGELFF. In DNA form, the CDR3 reads TGTGCCAGCAGCCCCGCGGTAGTCGGGGAGCTGTTTTTT.

The chain joins TRBV7-9 to TRBJ2-7; 7 bases map to TRBD1. The germline gives CDR1 SEHNR, CDR2 FQNEAQ (reference sequence). There are 16 residues in the CDR3. J was trimmed by 7 bases and V by 2 bases; bases with no gene match: 14. CDR3 loop: CASSLPRQGQRGEQYF. CDR3 DNA: TGTGCCAGCAGCTTACCCAGACAGGGACAAAGGGGGGAGCAGTACTTC.

As concerns this clonotype: Sequence at one end of the junction differs from germline and may be a read error. The V and J genes are TRBV25-1 and TRBJ2-1; 7 bases are a match to TRBD1. This CDR3 is 13 amino acids long. Germline lookup yields CDR1 MGHDK and CDR2 SYGVNS. The CDR3 loop is CASSATDRVRLHF. The CDR3 nucleotides read TGTGCCAGCAGTGCGACAGACAGGGTGAGGCTTCACTTC. Looking up the rest from reference TRBV25-1 and TRBJ2-1 gives the full variable domain: EADIYQTPRYLVIGTGKKITLECSQTMGHDKMYWYQQDPGMELHLIHYSYGVNSTEKGDLSSESTVSRIRTEHFPLTLESARPSHTSQYLCASSATDRVRLHFGPGTRLTVL.

This chain joins TRBV7-2 and TRBJ2-7; 13 bases are a match to TRBD2. V shed 5 bases and J 2 bases; nucleotides not matched to a gene: 9. Germline values: CDR1 SGHTA, CDR2 FQGNSA. The CDR3 is 17 amino acids. CDR3 loop: CASSTGLAGAPPYEQYF. CDR3 coding DNA: TGTGCCAGCAGCACTGGACTAGCGGGAGCCCCCCCCTACGAGCAGTACTTC.

The chain links TRBV20-1 to TRBJ2-3, with 7 bases aligning to TRBD2. With 3 bases clipped from V and 2 bases from J, the junction kept 5 bases outside the gene matches. CDR1 DFQATT and CDR2 SNEGSKA come from the germline V gene (reference sequence). This CDR3 is 14 amino acids long. The CDR3 DNA is TGCAGTGCTAGTCCAGCGGGGCCCACAGATACGCAGTATTTT. Its protein product is CSASPAGPTDTQYF.

This clonotype turned up a few times. The chain carries TRBV4-2 and TRBJ2-7; no firm D call. CDR1 is LGHNA and CDR2 is YNFKEQ in the germline V gene. CDR3 size: 13 residues. V shed 2 bases and J shed 5 bases, with 10 bases lying between them. CDR3 nucleotide sequence: TGTGCCAGCAGCCAAAGGCCCGGCCACGAGCAGTACTTC. Protein product: CASSQRPGHEQYF.

On this clonotype: A read error may account for a junction end that differs from germline. The chain employs TRBV10-3 and TRBJ2-7; 8 bases agree with TRBD1. Germline V CDR1 and CDR2: ENHRY, SYGVKD. The CDR3 runs to 16 residues. CDR3 residues: CAVSEPQGAESYEQYF. In DNA, the CDR3 is TGTGCCGTCAGTGAGCCTCAGGGGGCCGAGTCCTACGAGCAGTACTTC.

At least ten counts were recorded for this clonotype. The rearrangement joins TRBV7-2 to TRBJ2-1; TRBD2 might be the D (5 bases). V was clipped by 4 bases and J by 5 bases, with 9 bases between them. CDR1 and CDR2 from the germline V gene are SGHTA and FQGNSA. CDR3 size: 13 residues. The CDR3 reads CASSSRGHNEQFF. The CDR3 DNA reads TGTGCCAGCAGCTCCCGGGGTCACAATGAGCAGTTCTTC.

The V call is TRBV2, the J call TRBJ2-5; TRBD2 might be the D (5 bases). This CDR3 is built from 15 residues. V was clipped by 5 bases and J by 4 bases, with 17 bases between them. Germline V gene sequence: CDR1 SNHLY, CDR2 FYNNEI. The CDR3 nucleotides read TGTGCCAGCAGTAGGGCTCCCGGGGTGGCAGAGACCCAGTACTTC. This gives the protein CASSRAPGVAETQYF.

The rearrangement joins TRBV11-1 to TRBJ1-2, with TRBD1 matching over 10 bases. This CDR3 comprises 14 residues. Germline CDR1 SGHAT, CDR2 FQDESV (reference sequence). With 5 bases clipped from V and 4 bases from J, the junction kept 4 bases outside the gene matches. The CDR3 sequence: CASSPGQGSYGYTF. The CDR3 nucleotides are TGTGCCAGCAGCCCGGGACAGGGGAGCTATGGCTACACCTTC.

The chain employs TRBV15 and TRBJ1-2; no clear D gene. Trimming stripped 5 bases from V and 6 bases from J, with 10 bases between. Germline values: CDR1 LNHNV, CDR2 YYDKDF (reference sequence). The CDR3 runs to 12 residues. The CDR3 loop reads CATSARSHGYTF. CDR3 sequence (DNA): TGTGCCACCAGCGCCCGAAGCCATGGCTACACCTTC.

This clonotype was seen at least ten times. The rearrangement uses TRBV7-9 and TRBJ2-2, with D possibly matching TRBD1 (5 bases). The V end was cut by 4 bases, the J end by 1 base, with 10 bases between. Germline values: CDR1 SEHNR, CDR2 FQNEAQ (reference sequence). The CDR3 sequence is 15 residues long. CDR3: CASSYWQGNTGELFF. The CDR3, as DNA: TGTGCCAGCAGCTATTGGCAGGGGAACACCGGGGAGCTGTTTTTT.

The V call is TRBV3-1, the J call TRBJ2-7, with 14 bases fitting TRBD2. Germline V gives CDR1 LGHDT, CDR2 YNNKEL (reference sequence). V trimming: 4 bases; J trimming: 3 bases; junction bases outside the gene matches: 11. There are 18 residues in the CDR3. The DNA of the CDR3 is TGTGCCAGCAGCCCGGGACTAGCGGGAGCATTGCATCACTACGAGCAGTACTTC. It translates to CASSPGLAGALHHYEQYF.

This clonotype was recorded a few times. The genes are TRBV7-2 and TRBJ2-3; TRBD1 agrees at 9 bases. Germline-derived CDR1 and CDR2 are SGHTA and FQGNSA. This CDR3 comprises 12 residues. With 2 bases clipped from V and 13 bases from J, the junction kept 4 bases outside the gene matches. Written as DNA, the CDR3 is TGTGCCAGCAGCTTAACGGGACAGGGAGAGTATTTT. Translated, it gives CASSLTGQGEYF.

The chain links TRBV20-1 to TRBJ2-3; 9 positions match TRBD2. Germline V gives CDR1 DFQATT, CDR2 SNEGSKA (reference sequence). The CDR3 contains 16 residues. With 2 bases clipped from V and 2 bases from J, the junction kept 8 bases outside the gene matches. CDR3 loop: CSARSRSGGSTDTQYF. The DNA for the CDR3 is TGCAGTGCTAGATCCAGGAGCGGGGGGTCCACAGATACGCAGTATTTT.

The sample holds a few counts of this clonotype. The chain combines TRBV3-1 with TRBJ1-2; D gene ambiguous. Germline V gives CDR1 LGHDT, CDR2 YNNKEL (reference sequence). Trimming removed 4 bases from V and 2 bases from J, with 5 bases in between. There are 12 residues in the CDR3. This chain's CDR3 is CASSPKNYGYTF. CDR3 nucleotide sequence: TGTGCCAGCAGCCCGAAGAACTATGGCTACACCTTC.

The V call is TRBV6-1, the J call TRBJ2-7; TRBD2 matches at 7 bases. The CDR3 extends over 14 amino acids. The trim removed 1 base at V and 1 base at J, leaving 1 base unmatched. Germline V CDR1 and CDR2: MNHNS, SASEGT. CDR3 nucleotide sequence: TGTGCCAGCAGTGAAGTGGGGGGGTCCTACGAGCAGTACTTC. This gives the protein CASSEVGGSYEQYF.

This clonotype was seen many times. This sequence joins TRBV7-2 and TRBJ1-5; D may be TRBD1 (6 bases). The CDR3 contains 14 residues. CDR1 is SGHTA, CDR2 FQGNSA, per germline. Trimming cost V 1 base and J 4 bases, with 8 bases left between them. CDR3 residues: CASSLGGPNQPQHF. The CDR3 bases are TGTGCCAGCAGCTTAGGGGGGCCTAATCAGCCCCAGCATTTT. Combining the CDR3 with reference TRBV7-2 and TRBJ1-5 gives the whole variable domain GAGVSQSPSNKVTEKGKDVELRCDPISGHTALYWYRQSLGQGLEFLIYFQGNSAPDKSGLPSDRFSAERTGGSVSTLTIQRTQQEDSAVYLCASSLGGPNQPQHFGDGTRLSIL.

The chain carries TRBV24-1 and TRBJ2-1, with D perhaps matching TRBD2 (6 bases). The V end lost 5 bases, the J end lost 9 bases, and 19 bases lay between the germline ends. CDR1 is KGHDR, CDR2 SFDVKD, per germline. This CDR3 comprises 15 residues. In nucleotides, the CDR3 is TGTGCCACCAGTGGAGATTGGAGAATCGGGGGTGAGCAGTTCTTC. It translates to CATSGDWRIGGEQFF.

The J gene is TRBJ2-1, the V gene TRBV4-2; 8 positions match TRBD1. In germline, CDR1 is LGHNA, CDR2 YNFKEQ. The trim removed 3 bases at V and 5 bases at J, leaving 12 bases unmatched. The CDR3 extends over 17 amino acids. The CDR3 loop reads CASSQPNGQGKDNEQFF. The CDR3 coding sequence is TGTGCCAGCAGCCAGCCGAACGGACAGGGTAAGGACAATGAGCAGTTCTTC.

This clonotype was found a few times. In DNA, the CDR3 is TGCAGTGCCAGATCTAGCAGGACCACAGATACGCAGTATTTT. This translates into CSARSSRTTDTQYF. This sequence joins TRBV20-1 and TRBJ2-3; D might be TRBD2 (5 bases). This CDR3 spans 14 amino acids. Germline V lookup: CDR1 DFQATT, CDR2 SNEGSKA (reference sequence). V was clipped by 6 bases and J by 2 bases, with 15 bases between them.